These 29 T cell receptor beta chains came from one sample sequenced in a study of regulatory T cells in long-lasting Graves disease. As for time point: newly diagnosed GD, antithyroid drugs for less than 3 months. PBMCs were the source of the RNA used for TCR sequencing. For TCR beta, libraries came from iRepertoire HTBI primers and Arm-PCR of CDR3 regions. TCRdb re-derived calls from the multiplex PCR reads in MiXCR, one entry per CDR3 protein. Counted here are hundreds of thousands of distinct CDR3 sequences, roughly a sixth occurring once; the ten biggest clones make up around 25%. This same sample was also taken into another study, of T cells in Graves' hyperthyroidism and ophthalmopathy.

The specimen was peripheral blood mononuclear cells (PBMCs), collected at new diagnosis, from a patient treated with antithyroid drugs. These receptor sequences come from a woman aged 35 to 59 with Graves disease.

The chain uses TRBV7-9 and TRBJ2-5; TRBD2 aligns across 7 bases. This CDR3 has 15 amino acids. CDR1 and CDR2 (germline): SEHNR, FQNEAQ (reference sequence). V trimming: 0 bases; J trimming: 2 bases; junction bases outside the gene matches: 3. CDR3 sequence reads: CASSLAGTNQETQYF. As DNA, the CDR3 is TGTGCCAGCAGCTTAGCAGGGACTAATCAAGAGACCCAGTACTTC.

The chain employs TRBV6-9 and TRBJ2-7; 7 bases map to TRBD1. There are 15 residues in the CDR3. Germline-derived CDR1 and CDR2 are MNHGY and SVAAGI. J gave up 3 bases and V 4 bases, and 9 bases lay outside the gene matches. CDR3 residues: CASSSRTGAIYEQYF. DNA of the CDR3: TGTGCCAGCAGTTCTCGGACAGGAGCCATCTACGAGCAGTACTTC.

As for this clonotype: At one end, the junction sequence differs from germline, possibly due to a read error. The gene calls are TRBV2 and TRBJ1-1, with 7 positions matching TRBD1. The CDR3 covers 16 residues. CDR1 SNHLY and CDR2 FYNNEI come from the germline V gene. CDR3 loop: CASSLYLGTVNTEAFF. The CDR3 nucleotides read TGCGCCAGCAGCCTTTACCTAGGGACAGTGAACACTGAAGCTTTCTTT.

The chain couples TRBV7-2 to TRBJ1-6; TRBD1 is a possible D gene (6 bases). Germline-derived CDR1 and CDR2 are SGHTA and FQGNSA. Trimming took 1 base from V and 8 from J, leaving 15 bases between them. The CDR3 loop spans 16 amino acids. The CDR3 region is CASSLVRGGSYSPLHF. The CDR3 DNA sequence: TGTGCCAGCAGCTTAGTAAGGGGGGGCAGTTATTCACCCCTCCACTTT.

The table lists this clonotype with many counts. The V call is TRBV6-2 or TRBV6-3, the J call TRBJ2-2; D unclear. The CDR3 runs 13 residues. The germline V gene encodes CDR1 MNHEY and CDR2 SVGEGT. The V end was cut by 6 bases, the J end by 7 bases, with 12 bases between. The CDR3: CASRDTVDGELFF. The CDR3 nucleotides are TGTGCCAGCAGGGATACAGTAGACGGGGAGCTGTTTTTT.

The chain joins TRBV7-9 to TRBJ1-1, with D possibly matching TRBD1 (6 bases). Per the germline V gene, CDR1 is SEHNR and CDR2 is FQNEAQ (reference sequence). CDR3 length: 13 residues. V was clipped by 4 bases and J by 6 bases, with 12 bases between them. The CDR3 bases are TGTGCCAGCAGCTGGACAGCGGACGCTGAAGCTTTCTTT. Translation gives CASSWTADAEAFF.

This rearrangement joins TRBV13 to TRBJ2-7; 8 bases match TRBD1. The CDR3 is 15 amino acids. V lost 2 bases, J lost 6 bases, and 9 bases stayed unmatched. Germline CDR1 reads PRHDT; CDR2 reads FYEKMQ (reference sequence). CDR3 region: CASSLQRTGFLEQYF. DNA for the CDR3: TGTGCCAGCAGCTTACAAAGGACAGGGTTTCTCGAGCAGTACTTC.

This clonotype was detected ten times or more. The chain uses TRBV12-3 or TRBV12-4 and TRBJ1-2; perhaps TRBD1 as D (5 bases). The CDR3 has 13 residues. V was clipped by 5 bases and J by 4 bases, with 11 bases between them. This chain's CDR3 is CASSPDSLYGYTF. The CDR3 DNA sequence: TGTGCCAGCAGTCCTGACAGTCTCTATGGCTACACCTTC.

The chain employs TRBV15 and TRBJ2-5, with D perhaps matching TRBD1 or TRBD2 (5 bases each). The CDR3 has 17 residues. Trimming cost V 0 bases and J 2 bases, with 16 bases left between them. CDR1 LNHNV and CDR2 YYDKDF come from the germline V gene (reference sequence). DNA for the CDR3: TGTGCCACCAGCAGAGATTCCGCGAGGGGTGGTCAAGAGACCCAGTACTTC. Translation gives CATSRDSARGGQETQYF.

This clonotype was observed a few times. The chain links TRBV27 to TRBJ1-2; no reliable D call. Germline-derived CDR1 and CDR2 are MNHEY and SMNVEV (reference sequence). The CDR3 has 19 amino acids. The ends were cut back, 2 bases at V and 0 bases at J, with 22 bases in the middle. This chain's CDR3 is CASSLSWSGHSSTNYGYTF. CDR3 nucleotides: TGTGCCAGCAGTTTAAGTTGGTCGGGCCATTCTTCTACTAACTATGGCTACACCTTC.

This clonotype was observed many times. This chain links TRBV24-1 with TRBJ2-7, with D unclear. V was clipped by 7 bases and J by 1 base, with 16 bases between them. CDR1 and CDR2 from the germline V gene are KGHDR and SFDVKD. This CDR3 is 15 amino acids long. The CDR3 nucleotides are TGTGCCACCAGCAGAGGACGGCCGTCTTCCTACGAGCAGTACTTC. It yields the protein CATSRGRPSSYEQYF.

Many counts were recorded for this clonotype. The chain has TRBV2 and TRBJ2-7; D is ambiguous. CDR1 and CDR2 from the germline V gene are SNHLY and FYNNEI. Trimming left V 5 bases short and J 3 bases short, with 8 bases between. The CDR3 totals 12 residues. The CDR3 bases are TGTGCCAGCAGTTTAGACATCTACGAGCAGTACTTC. This translates into CASSLDIYEQYF.

This clonotype occurred many times. This rearrangement joins TRBV27 to TRBJ1-2; D ambiguous. Germline V gene lookup returns CDR1 MNHEY and CDR2 SMNVEV (reference sequence). V lost 3 bases, J lost 0 bases, and 11 bases lay in between. The CDR3 extends over 15 amino acids. As DNA, the CDR3 is TGTGCCAGCAGTTTTGAGGGAGCCACTAACTATGGCTACACCTTC. Its translation is CASSFEGATNYGYTF.

There are many counts of this clonotype. The gene calls are TRBV20-1 and TRBJ2-5, with 12 bases lining up with TRBD2. This CDR3 spans 18 amino acids. Trimming cost V 0 bases and J 0 bases; bases outside gene matches: 8. Germline loops: CDR1 DFQATT, CDR2 SNEGSKA (reference sequence). The CDR3 region has the DNA TGCAGTGCTAGAGATCCCCGACTAGCGGGGGCGCACCAAGAGACCCAGTACTTC. This sequence encodes CSARDPRLAGAHQETQYF.

This clonotype was seen at least ten times. V and J are TRBV24-1 and TRBJ1-4, with 10 bases lining up with TRBD1. Germline values: CDR1 KGHDR, CDR2 SFDVKD. Losses at the gene ends were 3 bases for V and 8 bases for J; bases not matched to a gene: 5. CDR3 size: 15 residues. CDR3 in amino acids: CATSDPRQGAEKLFF. As DNA, the CDR3 is TGTGCCACCAGTGATCCGAGACAGGGGGCGGAAAAACTGTTTTTT.

The sample holds many counts of this clonotype. The chain joins TRBV12-3 or TRBV12-4 to TRBJ2-1, with D possibly being TRBD1 (5 bases). V lost 8 bases and J lost 3, with 14 bases in between. CDR3 length: 14 residues. This CDR3 reads CASGVAGLYNEQFF. For the CDR3, the DNA is TGTGCCAGCGGGGTGGCAGGGCTCTACAATGAGCAGTTCTTC.

This clonotype was detected ten times or more. CDR3 sequence (DNA): TGTGCCAGCAGTCCCCGTGGGGGGGTCGTCTACAATGAGCAGTTCTTC. It codes for CASSPRGGVVYNEQFF. The V call is TRBV28, the J call TRBJ2-1, with TRBD2 matching over 7 bases. The CDR3 contains 16 residues. After removal of 5 bases from V and 3 bases from J, the junction contained 10 bases not matched to a gene. Germline assignment: CDR1 MDHEN and CDR2 SYDVKM.

In this sample, this clonotype turned up many times. This rearrangement joins TRBV12-3 or TRBV12-4 to TRBJ2-5; possibly TRBD1 for D (6 bases). The CDR3 runs 15 residues. Trimming cost V 3 bases and J 5 bases, with 16 bases left between them. The CDR3 protein is CASSFGGIYGETQYF. In nucleotides, the CDR3 is TGTGCCAGCAGTTTTGGGGGCATATACGGGGAGACCCAGTACTTC.

This clonotype was counted at least ten times. J is TRBJ1-5 and V is TRBV6-1; D gene ambiguous. The germline gives CDR1 MNHNS, CDR2 SASEGT. V was clipped by 8 bases and J by 0 bases, with 11 bases between them. CDR3 length equals 14 residues. CDR3 nucleotides: TGTGCCAGCGCCCCGGAGAATAGCAATCAGCCCCAGCATTTT. Translating it yields CASAPENSNQPQHF.

The chain carries TRBV6-1 and TRBJ2-3; 13 bases map to TRBD2. The CDR3 spans 15 residues. J was trimmed by 0 bases and V by 10 bases; bases with no gene match: 4. The germline V gene encodes CDR1 MNHNS and CDR2 SASEGT. CDR3 nucleotide sequence: TGTGCCACAGGACTAGCGGGGGCCAGCACAGATACGCAGTATTTT. Its protein product is CATGLAGASTDTQYF.

This clonotype was seen a few times. The chain carries TRBV7-9 and TRBJ2-7, with TRBD1 matching over 9 bases. Germline assignment: CDR1 SEHNR and CDR2 FQNEAQ (reference sequence). V gave up 5 bases and J gave up 2 bases; unmatched junction bases: 7. The CDR3 consists of 15 residues. CDR3 protein: CASSTWDRAPYEQYF. For the CDR3, the DNA is TGTGCCAGCAGCACCTGGGACAGGGCCCCCTACGAGCAGTACTTC.

This clonotype was observed many times. V gene TRBV12-3 or TRBV12-4 combines with J gene TRBJ2-2; tentatively, D is TRBD1 (7 bases). V dropped 5 bases and J dropped 5 bases, with 15 bases sitting between them. CDR3 size: 15 residues. The CDR3 reads CASSETGRRTGELFF. The CDR3 nucleotides are TGTGCCAGCAGTGAGACAGGGAGGAGGACCGGGGAGCTGTTTTTT.

As regards this clonotype: At one end the junction does not follow the germline gene, possibly because of a read error. The chain combines TRBV6-1 with TRBJ1-6; D is possibly TRBD1 (6 bases). The CDR3 has 15 residues. Germline assignment: CDR1 MNHNS and CDR2 SASEGT. Here the CDR3 DNA reads TGTGCCAGCAGTGCCTCCAGGGGCTCCAATTCACTCCTCCACTTT. It yields the protein CASSASRGSNSLLHF.

This clonotype was counted at least ten times. The CDR3 sequence: CASSFRDRGFGTDTQYF. As DNA, the CDR3 is TGTGCCAGCAGTTTCCGGGACAGGGGTTTTGGAACAGATACGCAGTATTTT. The chain employs TRBV12-3 or TRBV12-4 and TRBJ2-3, with 10 bases fitting TRBD1. CDR3 size: 17 residues. The ends lost 3 bases at V and 3 bases at J; junction bases unmatched: 9.

V gene TRBV28 combines with J gene TRBJ1-6; D unresolved. Deletions cut 5 bases from V and 16 bases from J, with 24 bases between. Germline V gene lookup returns CDR1 MDHEN and CDR2 SYDVKM. This CDR3 is 15 amino acids long. The CDR3 DNA is TGTGCCAGCAGTCCCGCGGCAGCTTCAAGTCAACTACTCCACTTT. It is translated as CASSPAAASSQLLHF.

This clonotype came up many times. The chain links TRBV2 to TRBJ1-5; D might be TRBD1 (5 bases). V was clipped by 4 bases and J by 4 bases, with 11 bases between them. The germline V gene has CDR1 SNHLY and CDR2 FYNNEI. The CDR3 extends over 14 amino acids. CDR3 region: CASSADSLNQPQHF. In nucleotides, the CDR3 is TGTGCCAGCAGTGCCGACAGTTTGAATCAGCCCCAGCATTTT.

This clonotype was recorded at least ten times. This chain uses TRBV6-1 with TRBJ1-6, with 7 bases fitting TRBD1. Germline trimming cut 5 bases from V and 9 bases from J; bases unmatched to any gene: 13. There are 16 residues in the CDR3. Looked up from germline, CDR1 is MNHNS and CDR2 is SASEGT. The CDR3 DNA reads as TGTGCCAGCAGTCGGACCCGGGGAGACAGGGTTTCACCCCTCCACTTT. It specifies CASSRTRGDRVSPLHF.

The V and J genes are TRBV18 and TRBJ1-4; the D gene is possibly TRBD1 (5 bases). Germline loops: CDR1 KGHSH, CDR2 LQKENI. Trimming removed 4 bases from V and 12 bases from J, with 18 bases in between. There are 14 residues in the CDR3. The CDR3, as DNA: TGTGCCAGCTCACTCCACCGGCTACAGGAAGAACTGTTTTTT. Its translation is CASSLHRLQEELFF.

This chain links TRBV20-1 with TRBJ2-3, with 7 bases that match TRBD1. V lost 6 bases and J lost 3; bases outside the gene matches: 9. Germline loops: CDR1 DFQATT, CDR2 SNEGSKA (reference sequence). This CDR3 has 14 amino acids. CDR3 nucleotides: TGCAGTGCCCTGGCCGACAGGGCAACAGATACGCAGTATTTT. It encodes CSALADRATDTQYF.